The rows below give T cell receptor beta chains drawn from one sample of a study of control samples from healthy donors and cancer patients. TCRdb's table, derived via immunoSEQ multiplex PCR, lists solely in-frame clones and lacks some. Seen here are 150,000 to 200,000 clones, nearly 90% observed once, and the top ten hold 1.3% to 1.5%. The sample consisted of blood. These receptors were taken from a woman aged 45-59 years in good health. Both conserved end residues are part of each CDR3. A D gene is named only where the DNA matches it firmly. Not every row has a clone size; where given, it reads once, few, many or a size class.

- TRBD1 TRBJ1-6 TRBV7-6 CASSRDRGTYNSPLHF TGTGCCAGCAGCCGGGACAGGGGAACCTATAATTCACCCCTCCACTTT
- - TRBJ2-5 TRBV27 CASSPFGVIETQYF TGTGCCAGCAGCCCATTTGGGGTGATAGAGACCCAGTACTTC
- TRBD1 TRBJ1-6 TRBV6-5 CASSYARDRGSSPLHF TGTGCCAGCAGTTACGCGAGGGACAGGGGATCGTCACCCCTCCACTTT
- - TRBJ2-7 TRBV6-5 CASSYRAHSSYEQYF TGTGCCAGCAGTTATCGTGCGCACAGCTCCTACGAGCAGTACTTC
- TRBD2 TRBJ2-3 TRBV4-3 CASSAQGLAGGQWTDTQYF TGCGCCAGCAGCGCACAGGGACTAGCGGGAGGGCAATGGACAGATACGCAGTATTTT
once - TRBJ2-7 TRBV7-9 CASSRVNRVEVEQYF TGTGCCAGCAGCAGGGTGAACAGGGTTGAAGTCGAGCAGTACTTC
- TRBD1 TRBJ2-7 TRBV28 CASYRQGRSYEQYF TGTGCCAGCTATCGACAGGGGCGATCCTACGAGCAGTACTTC
- - TRBJ2-1 TRBV20-1 CSAYFHEQFF TGCAGTGCTTACTTCCATGAGCAGTTCTTC
- - TRBJ1-6 TRBV18 CASSPGRDNSPLHF TGTGCCAGCTCACCAGGCAGGGATAATTCACCCCTCCACTTT
- - TRBJ1-1 TRBV9 CASTSAKNTEAFF TGTGCCTCTACTTCGGCCAAGAACACTGAAGCTTTCTTT
- TRBD1 TRBJ2-7 TRBV3-1/TRBV3-2 CASSLQGESYEQYF TGTGCCAGCAGCCTACAGGGGGAGTCCTACGAGCAGTACTTC
few - TRBJ2-1 TRBV27 CASSTITNEQFF TGTGCCAGCAGTACAATCACTAATGAGCAGTTCTTC
- - TRBJ1-1 TRBV6-6 CASSYEAAGAEAFF TGTGCCAGCAGTTACGAGGCGGCGGGGGCTGAAGCTTTCTTT
- TRBD1 TRBJ2-7 TRBV27 CASSSLGQAASYEQYF TGTGCCAGCAGTTCACTCGGACAGGCCGCGTCCTACGAGCAGTACTTC
- - TRBJ1-5 TRBV18 CASSPRAVSNQPQHF TGTGCCAGCTCACCAAGGGCAGTTAGCAATCAGCCCCAGCATTTT
- TRBD1 TRBJ1-2 TRBV11-2 CASSLGGQAIYGYTF TGTGCCAGCAGCTTAGGGGGACAGGCTATCTATGGCTACACCTTC
- - TRBJ1-5 TRBV19 CASRSDSSSNQPQHF TGTGCCAGTAGGTCGGACAGCTCAAGCAATCAGCCCCAGCATTTT
- - TRBJ2-3 TRBV9 CASSARWVTDTQYF TGTGCCAGCAGCGCCCGATGGGTCACAGATACGCAGTATTTT
- - TRBJ2-1 TRBV28 CASSSTSYEQFF TGTGCCAGCAGTTCTACTAGTTATGAGCAGTTCTTC
- - TRBJ1-6 TRBV27 CASSLGPLNSPLHF TGTGCCAGCAGTTTAGGACCCCTTAATTCACCCCTCCACTTT
- TRBD1 TRBJ1-2 TRBV11-2 CASSSYMTGSYGYTF TGTGCCAGCAGCTCCTATATGACAGGGAGCTATGGCTACACCTTC
- TRBD1 TRBJ1-1 TRBV28 CASSFPQGRGRVTNTEAFF TGTGCCAGCAGTTTCCCCCAGGGCAGGGGGCGAGTCACGAACACTGAAGCTTTCTTT
- - TRBJ2-2 TRBV7-7 CASSTGSQFTGELFF TGTGCCAGCAGCACCGGATCGCAGTTCACCGGGGAGCTGTTTTTT
- - TRBJ2-7 TRBV24-1 CATGGKINEQYF TGTGCCACCGGCGGGAAGATTAACGAGCAGTACTTC
once - TRBJ1-2 TRBV7-9 CASSTLTPFNYGYTF TGTGCCAGCTCCACCCTGACTCCTTTTAACTATGGCTACACCTTC
- - TRBJ1-1 TRBV7-2 CASSTSRSPNTEAFF TGTGCCAGCTCCACGTCTCGGAGCCCAAACACTGAAGCTTTCTTT
- TRBD2 TRBJ2-5 TRBV24-1 CATSAHAGGGEETQYF TGTGCCACCAGTGCCCATGCAGGCGGGGGGGAAGAGACCCAGTACTTC
- - TRBJ1-1 TRBV5-3 CARSWEENTEAFF TGTGCCAGAAGCTGGGAGGAAAACACTGAAGCTTTCTTT
- TRBD2 TRBJ2-1 TRBV5-1 CASSLEASGRAEQFF TGCGCCAGCAGCTTGGAAGCTAGCGGGAGGGCTGAGCAGTTCTTC
- - TRBJ2-7 TRBV24-1 CATSRGYEQYF TGTGCCACCAGTAGGGGTTACGAGCAGTACTTC
- TRBD1 TRBJ1-2 TRBV7-9 CASSFGDRGAHGYTF TGTGCCAGCAGCTTTGGGGACAGGGGGGCACATGGCTACACCTTC
- - TRBJ2-6 TRBV19 CASSVLSGANVLTF TGTGCCAGTAGTGTCTTGTCTGGGGCCAACGTCCTGACTTTC
- TRBD1 TRBJ2-1 TRBV7-9 CASSFEPTGAYNEQFF TGTGCCAGCAGCTTCGAACCGACAGGGGCCTACAATGAGCAGTTCTTC
few - TRBJ2-2 TRBV25-1 CASSEFVRDRRSWELFF TGTGCCAGCAGTGAATTCGTAAGGGACCGTCGCAGCTGGGAGCTGTTTTTT
- - TRBJ1-6 TRBV4-3 CASSQDGGGTNSPLHF TGCGCCAGCAGCCAAGATGGGGGAGGGACTAATTCACCCCTCCACTTT
- TRBD1 TRBJ2-1 TRBV7-2 CASSAQGAHDEQFF TGTGCCAGCAGCGCCCAGGGGGCGCATGATGAGCAGTTCTTC
- - TRBJ1-1 TRBV9 CASSVGEANTEAFF TGTGCCAGCAGCGTAGGAGAAGCAAACACTGAAGCTTTCTTT
- TRBD1 TRBJ2-2 TRBV6-6 CASSTGTGTGELFF TGTGCCAGCAGTACCGGGACAGGCACCGGGGAGCTGTTTTTT
- - TRBJ1-2 TRBV7-2 CASSQVRAGYGYTF TGTGCCAGCAGCCAGGTTAGGGCCGGGTATGGCTACACCTTC
- TRBD1 TRBJ1-3 TRBV27 CASSYSGGAAGNTIYF TGTGCCAGCAGTTACTCAGGGGGCGCAGCCGGAAACACCATATATTTT
- - TRBJ1-5 TRBV7-9 CASSLAHPAEPQHF TGTGCCAGCAGCTTAGCCCATCCAGCGGAGCCCCAGCATTTT
- - TRBJ1-3 TRBV28 CASSSTGQRGNTIYF TGTGCCAGCAGTTCAACGGGACAACGGGGAAACACCATATATTTT